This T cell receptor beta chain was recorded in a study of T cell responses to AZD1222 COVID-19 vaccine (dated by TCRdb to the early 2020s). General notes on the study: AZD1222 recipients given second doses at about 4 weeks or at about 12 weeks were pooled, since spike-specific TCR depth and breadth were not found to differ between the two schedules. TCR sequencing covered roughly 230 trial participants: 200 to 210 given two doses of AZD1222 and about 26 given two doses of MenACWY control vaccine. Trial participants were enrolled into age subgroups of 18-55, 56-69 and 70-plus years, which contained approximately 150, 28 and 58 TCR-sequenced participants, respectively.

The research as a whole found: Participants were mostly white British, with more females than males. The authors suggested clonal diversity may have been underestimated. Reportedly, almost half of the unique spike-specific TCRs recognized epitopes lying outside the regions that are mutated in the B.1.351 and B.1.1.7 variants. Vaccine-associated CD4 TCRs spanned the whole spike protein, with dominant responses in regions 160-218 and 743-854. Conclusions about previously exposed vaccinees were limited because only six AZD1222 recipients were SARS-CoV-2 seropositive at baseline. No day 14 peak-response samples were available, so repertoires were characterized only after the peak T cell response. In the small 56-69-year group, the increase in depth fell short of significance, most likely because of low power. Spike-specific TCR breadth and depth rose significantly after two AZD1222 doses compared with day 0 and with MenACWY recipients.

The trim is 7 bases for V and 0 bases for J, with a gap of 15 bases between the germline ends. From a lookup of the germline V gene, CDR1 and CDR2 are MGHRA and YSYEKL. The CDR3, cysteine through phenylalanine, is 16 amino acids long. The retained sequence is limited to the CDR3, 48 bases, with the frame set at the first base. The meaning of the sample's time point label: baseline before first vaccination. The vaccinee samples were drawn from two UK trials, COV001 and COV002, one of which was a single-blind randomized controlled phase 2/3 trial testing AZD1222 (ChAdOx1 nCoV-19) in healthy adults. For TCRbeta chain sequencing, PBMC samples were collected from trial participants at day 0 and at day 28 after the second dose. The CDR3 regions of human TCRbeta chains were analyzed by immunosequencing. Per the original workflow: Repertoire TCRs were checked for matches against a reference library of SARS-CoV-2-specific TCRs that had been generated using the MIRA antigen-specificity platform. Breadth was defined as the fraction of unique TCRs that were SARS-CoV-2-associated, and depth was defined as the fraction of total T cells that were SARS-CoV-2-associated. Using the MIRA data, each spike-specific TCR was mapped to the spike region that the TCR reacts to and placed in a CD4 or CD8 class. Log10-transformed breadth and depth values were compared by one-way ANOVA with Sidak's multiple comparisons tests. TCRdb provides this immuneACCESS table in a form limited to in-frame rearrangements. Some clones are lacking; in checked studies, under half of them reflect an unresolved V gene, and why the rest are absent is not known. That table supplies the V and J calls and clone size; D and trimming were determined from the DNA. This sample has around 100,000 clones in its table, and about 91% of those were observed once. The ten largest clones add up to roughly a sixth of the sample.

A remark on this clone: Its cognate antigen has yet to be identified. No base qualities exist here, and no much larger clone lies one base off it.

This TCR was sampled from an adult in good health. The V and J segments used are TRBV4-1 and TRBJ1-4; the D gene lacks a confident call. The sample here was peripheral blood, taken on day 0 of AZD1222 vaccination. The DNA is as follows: TGCGCCAGCACCACTAGGTGGATTGCAACTAATGAAAAACTGTTTTTT. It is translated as CASTTRWIATNEKLFF.